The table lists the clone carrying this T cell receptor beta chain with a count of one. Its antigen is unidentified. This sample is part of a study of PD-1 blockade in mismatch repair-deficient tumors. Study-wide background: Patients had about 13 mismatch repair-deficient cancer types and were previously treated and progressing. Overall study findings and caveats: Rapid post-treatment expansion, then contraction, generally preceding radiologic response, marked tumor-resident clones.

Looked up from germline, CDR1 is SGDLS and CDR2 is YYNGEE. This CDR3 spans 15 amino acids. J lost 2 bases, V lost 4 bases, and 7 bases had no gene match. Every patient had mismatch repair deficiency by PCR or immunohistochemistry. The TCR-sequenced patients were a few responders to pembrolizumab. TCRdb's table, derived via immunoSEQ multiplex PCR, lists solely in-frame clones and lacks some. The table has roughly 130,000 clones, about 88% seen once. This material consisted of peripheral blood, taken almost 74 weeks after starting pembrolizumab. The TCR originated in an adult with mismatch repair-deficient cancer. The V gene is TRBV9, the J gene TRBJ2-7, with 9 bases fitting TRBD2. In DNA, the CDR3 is TGTGCCAGCAGCTCTAGCGGGACTAGACCCTACGAGCAGTACTTC. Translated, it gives CASSSSGTRPYEQYF.